This T cell receptor (beta chain) was identified in a study of post-analysis software for immune sequencing data (dated by TCRdb to the mid-2010s). Notes on the research overall: Recorded disease courses included relapsing-remitting, secondary progressive and progressive-relapsing multiple sclerosis, with some patients lacking subtype annotation. Patient repertoires were compared against about twelve previously published healthy control repertoires from donors aged about 6 to 25 years. A subset of samples was prepared in parallel using single-end sample barcoding, then pooled and co-amplified after Illumina adapter ligation. Broader findings and caveats from the paper: The multiple sclerosis patient group was slightly younger than the control group. When samples were clustered directly using the F measure, samples prepared in the same batch co-clustered strongly, which prompted a batch-effect correction. Normalized Chao1 diversity was significantly lower in multiple sclerosis patients than controls, suggesting substantial peripheral T-cell clonal expansion. Patients showed significantly higher frequencies than controls for a few TRBV segments, among them TRBV5-6, TRBV5-1 and TRBV20-1.

Compared with germline, V lacks 3 bases and J lacks 1 base; bases without a gene match: 10. According to the germline V gene (reference sequence), CDR1 reads DFQATT and CDR2 reads SNEGSKA. Its CDR3 holds 16 amino acids, cysteine through phenylalanine. Only the CDR3 region is kept as DNA, spanning 48 bases read in frame from base 1. For this clonotype: No cognate antigen has been identified for it. Per-base qualities were not stored, and no clone one base away is much larger.

The library relied on PCR. TCRdb records Illumina HiSeq 2500 as the sequencer. To reduce PCR and sequencing biases, unique molecular identifiers were built into the TCR beta cDNA libraries. Approximately 500,000 cDNA molecules were obtained for every 1 to 10 million input T cells, so each molecule roughly corresponded to one T cell. Patient libraries were prepared and sequenced with the same protocol used for the earlier healthy control dataset. Within a given batch, samples were prepared together, multiplexed and sequenced on the same HiSeq lane. In the original analysis: Raw barcoded reads were processed with MIGEC, and single-read molecular identifier groups were discarded before consensus assembly and CDR3 extraction. Clonotype tables were post-analysed with VDJtools, and diversity was normalized by down-sampling all datasets to the smallest sample size. In repertoire overlap clustering, CDR3 amino acid sequences, but not nucleotide sequences, were matched to correct batch-related cross-sample contamination. Using fastp at Q25 and MiXCR, TCRdb reprocessed the public reads and kept productive beta chains. Records with the same CDR3 protein are collapsed into one entry carrying the most frequent genes and DNA. For this entry, the V and J calls and clone size follow TCRdb and not the study's own pipeline. Recorded for this sample are hundreds of thousands of distinct CDR3 sequences; less than 35% of them occurred a single time. The ten largest clones take up under 0.7% of the sample.

TCR beta repertoires were profiled from peripheral blood of approximately 13 young patients with multiple sclerosis to demonstrate the VDJtools post-analysis software. The multiple sclerosis patients were children and adolescents between 6 and 15 years of age. Sample: blood. The sequence came from a girl between 10 and 17 years old with multiple sclerosis. The chain uses TRBV20-1 and TRBJ1-2, with TRBD1 identical over 8 junction bases. The CDR3: CSASALGQAVNYGYTF. In nucleotides, the sequence is TGCAGTGCTAGCGCATTGGGACAGGCGGTTAACTATGGCTACACCTTC.